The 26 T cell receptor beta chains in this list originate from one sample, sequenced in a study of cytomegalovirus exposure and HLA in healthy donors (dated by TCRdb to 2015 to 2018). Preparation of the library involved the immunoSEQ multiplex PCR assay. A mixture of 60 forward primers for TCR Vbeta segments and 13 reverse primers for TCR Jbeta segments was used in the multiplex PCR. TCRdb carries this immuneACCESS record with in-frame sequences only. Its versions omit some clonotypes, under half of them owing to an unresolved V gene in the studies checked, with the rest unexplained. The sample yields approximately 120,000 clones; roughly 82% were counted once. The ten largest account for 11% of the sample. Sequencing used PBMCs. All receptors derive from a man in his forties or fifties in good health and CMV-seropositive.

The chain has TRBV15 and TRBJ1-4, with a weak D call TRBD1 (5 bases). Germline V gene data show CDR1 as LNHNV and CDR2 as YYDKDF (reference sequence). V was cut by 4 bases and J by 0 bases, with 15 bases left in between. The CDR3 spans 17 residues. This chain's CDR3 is CATSNPRAYPTNEKLFF. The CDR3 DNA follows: TGTGCCACCAGCAACCCCAGGGCCTATCCAACTAATGAAAAACTGTTTTTT. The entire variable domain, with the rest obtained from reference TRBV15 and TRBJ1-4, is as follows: DAMVIQNPRYQVTQFGKPVTLSCSQTLNHNVMYWYQQKSSQAPKLLFHYYDKDFNNEADTPDNFQSRRPNTSFCFLDIRSPGLGDTAMYLCATSNPRAYPTNEKLFFGSGTQLSVL.

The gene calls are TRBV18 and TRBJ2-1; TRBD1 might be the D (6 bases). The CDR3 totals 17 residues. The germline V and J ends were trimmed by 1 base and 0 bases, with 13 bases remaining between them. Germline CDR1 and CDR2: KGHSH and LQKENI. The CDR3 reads CASSPQGVRGSYNEQFF. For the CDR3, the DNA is TGTGCCAGCTCACCACAGGGGGTCAGGGGCTCCTACAATGAGCAGTTCTTC. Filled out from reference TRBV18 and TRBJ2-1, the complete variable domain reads NAGVMQNPRHLVRRRGQEARLRCSPMKGHSHVYWYRQLPEEGLKFMVYLQKENIIDESGMPKERFSAEFPKEGPSILRIQQVVRGDSAAYFCASSPQGVRGSYNEQFFGPGTRLTVL.

CDR3 in DNA: TGTGCCAGCACTTGGCCGAGGGCAGTTGGAAACACCATATATTTT. Translating it yields CASTWPRAVGNTIYF. The rearrangement joins TRBV6-5 to TRBJ1-3; D gene ambiguous. Germline V gene sequence: CDR1 MNHEY, CDR2 SVGAGI. The CDR3 extends over 15 amino acids. V was cut by 7 bases and J by 3 bases, with 16 bases left in between.

CDR3 nucleotide sequence: TGTGCCAGCAGTGGGGGGACTACCAACACCGGGGAGCTGTTTTTT. Translation: CASSGGTTNTGELFF. The chain uses TRBV28 and TRBJ2-2; 7 positions match TRBD2. Germline CDR1 and CDR2: MDHEN and SYDVKM. The CDR3 contains 15 residues. The trim removed 5 bases at V and 2 bases at J, leaving 5 bases unmatched.

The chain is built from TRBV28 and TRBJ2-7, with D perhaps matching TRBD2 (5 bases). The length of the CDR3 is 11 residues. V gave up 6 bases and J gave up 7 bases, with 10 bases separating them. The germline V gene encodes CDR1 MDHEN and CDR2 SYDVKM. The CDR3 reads CASREGREQYF. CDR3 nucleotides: TGTGCCAGCAGAGAGGGCCGGGAGCAGTACTTC.

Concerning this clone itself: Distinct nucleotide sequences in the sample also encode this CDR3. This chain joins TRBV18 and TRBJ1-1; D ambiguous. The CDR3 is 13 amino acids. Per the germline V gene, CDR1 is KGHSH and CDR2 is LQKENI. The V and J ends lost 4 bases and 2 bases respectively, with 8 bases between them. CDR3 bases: TGTGCCAGCTCACGAACAGACAACACTGAAGCTTTCTTT. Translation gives CASSRTDNTEAFF.

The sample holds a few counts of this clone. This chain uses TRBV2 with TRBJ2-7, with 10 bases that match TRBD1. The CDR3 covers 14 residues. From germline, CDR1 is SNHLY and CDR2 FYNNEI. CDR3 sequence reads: CASQGRDRGYEQYF. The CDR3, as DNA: TGTGCTTCCCAGGGACGGGACAGGGGCTACGAGCAGTACTTC. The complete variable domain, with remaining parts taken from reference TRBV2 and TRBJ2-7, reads EPEVTQTPSHQVTQMGQEVILRCVPISNHLYFYWYRQILGQKVEFLVSFYNNEISEKSEIFDDQFSVERPDGSNFTLKIRSTKLEDSAMYFCASQGRDRGYEQYFGPGTRLTVT.

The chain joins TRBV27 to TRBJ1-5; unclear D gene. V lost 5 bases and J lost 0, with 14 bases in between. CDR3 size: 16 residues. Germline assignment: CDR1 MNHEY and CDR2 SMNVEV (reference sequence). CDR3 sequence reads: CASSLLGDYSNQPQHF. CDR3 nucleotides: TGTGCCAGCAGTCTGCTAGGTGACTATAGCAATCAGCCCCAGCATTTT.

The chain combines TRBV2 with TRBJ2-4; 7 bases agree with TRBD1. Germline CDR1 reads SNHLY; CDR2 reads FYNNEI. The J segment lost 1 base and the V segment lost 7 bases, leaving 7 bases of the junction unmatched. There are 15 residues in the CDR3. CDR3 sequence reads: CASKVQGMAKNIQYF. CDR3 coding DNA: TGTGCCAGCAAGGTACAGGGGATGGCCAAAAACATTCAGTACTTC.

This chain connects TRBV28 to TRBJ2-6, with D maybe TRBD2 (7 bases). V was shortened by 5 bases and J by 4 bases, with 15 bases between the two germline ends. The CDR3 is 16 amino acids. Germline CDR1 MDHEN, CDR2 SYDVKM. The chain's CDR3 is CASSPLGGLGANVLTF. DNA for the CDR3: TGTGCCAGCAGTCCCCTGGGGGGGCTCGGGGCCAACGTCCTGACTTTC.

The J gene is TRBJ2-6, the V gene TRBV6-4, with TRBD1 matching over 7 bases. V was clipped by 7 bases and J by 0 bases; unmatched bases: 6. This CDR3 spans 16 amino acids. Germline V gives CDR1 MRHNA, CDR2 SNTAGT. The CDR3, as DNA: TGTGCCAGCAAAGGACAGGCGCACTCTGGGGCCAACGTCCTGACTTTC. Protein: CASKGQAHSGANVLTF.

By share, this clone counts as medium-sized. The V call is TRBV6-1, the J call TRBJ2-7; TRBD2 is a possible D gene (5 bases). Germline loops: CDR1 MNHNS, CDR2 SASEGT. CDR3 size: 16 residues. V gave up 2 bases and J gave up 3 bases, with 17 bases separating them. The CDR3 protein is CASSETFGDRDYEQYF. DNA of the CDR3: TGTGCCAGCAGTGAAACGTTTGGAGACCGGGACTACGAGCAGTACTTC.

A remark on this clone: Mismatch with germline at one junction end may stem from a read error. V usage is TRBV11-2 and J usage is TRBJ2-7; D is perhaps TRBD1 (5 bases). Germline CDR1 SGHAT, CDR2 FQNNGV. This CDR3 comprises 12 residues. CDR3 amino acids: CASSLVRAGLDF. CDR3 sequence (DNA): TGTGCCAGCAGCTTAGTCCGAGCAGGGTTGGACTTC.

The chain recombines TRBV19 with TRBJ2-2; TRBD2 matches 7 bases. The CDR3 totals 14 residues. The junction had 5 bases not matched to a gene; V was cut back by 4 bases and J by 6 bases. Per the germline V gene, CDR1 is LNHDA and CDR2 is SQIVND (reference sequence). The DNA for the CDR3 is TGTGCCAGTAGTAGGGGACGGGGGGCCGGGGAGCTGTTTTTT. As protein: CASSRGRGAGELFF.

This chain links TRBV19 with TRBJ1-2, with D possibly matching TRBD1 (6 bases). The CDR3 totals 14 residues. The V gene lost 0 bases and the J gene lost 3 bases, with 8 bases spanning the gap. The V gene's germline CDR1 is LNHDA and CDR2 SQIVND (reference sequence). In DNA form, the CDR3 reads TGTGCCAGTAGTATAGAGACAGGAGACTATGGCTACACCTTC. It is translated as CASSIETGDYGYTF. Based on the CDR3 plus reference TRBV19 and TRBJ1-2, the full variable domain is DGGITQSPKYLFRKEGQNVTLSCEQNLNHDAMYWYRQDPGQGLRLIYYSQIVNDFQKGDIAEGYSVSREKKESFPLTVTSAQKNPTAFYLCASSIETGDYGYTFGSGTRLTVV.

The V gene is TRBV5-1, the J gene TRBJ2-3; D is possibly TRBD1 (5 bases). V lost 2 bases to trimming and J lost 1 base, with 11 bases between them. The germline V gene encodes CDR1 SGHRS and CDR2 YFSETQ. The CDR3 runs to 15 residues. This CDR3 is CASSFGRVGTDTQYF. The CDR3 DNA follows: TGCGCCAGCAGCTTTGGCAGGGTGGGCACAGATACGCAGTATTTT.

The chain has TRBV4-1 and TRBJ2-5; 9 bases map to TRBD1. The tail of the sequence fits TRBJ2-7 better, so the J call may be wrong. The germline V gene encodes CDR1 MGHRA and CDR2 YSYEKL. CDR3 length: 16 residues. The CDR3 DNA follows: TGCGCCAGCAGCCAAGATTCAGGACAGGGGTTCTACGAGCAGTACTTC. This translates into CASSQDSGQGFYEQYF.

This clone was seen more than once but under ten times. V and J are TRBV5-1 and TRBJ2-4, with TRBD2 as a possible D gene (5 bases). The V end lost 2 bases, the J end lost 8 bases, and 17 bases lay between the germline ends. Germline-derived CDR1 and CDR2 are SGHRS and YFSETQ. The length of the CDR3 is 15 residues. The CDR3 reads CASSFTVPRADIQYF. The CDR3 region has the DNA TGCGCCAGCAGCTTTACAGTCCCCCGAGCGGACATTCAGTACTTC.

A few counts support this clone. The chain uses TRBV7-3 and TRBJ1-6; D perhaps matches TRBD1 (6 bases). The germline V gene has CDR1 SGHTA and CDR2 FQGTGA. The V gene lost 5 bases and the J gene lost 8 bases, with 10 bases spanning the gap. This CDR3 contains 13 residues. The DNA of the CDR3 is TGTGCCAGCAGCCTAGGGGGGGATTCACCCCTCCACTTT. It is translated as CASSLGGDSPLHF.

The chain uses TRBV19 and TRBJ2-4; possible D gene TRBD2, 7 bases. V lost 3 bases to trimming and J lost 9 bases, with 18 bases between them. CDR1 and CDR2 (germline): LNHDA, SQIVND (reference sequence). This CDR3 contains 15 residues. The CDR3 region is CASSIRGGLRGIQYF. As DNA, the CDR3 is TGTGCCAGTAGTATTCGCGGGGGCCTAAGGGGCATTCAGTACTTC.

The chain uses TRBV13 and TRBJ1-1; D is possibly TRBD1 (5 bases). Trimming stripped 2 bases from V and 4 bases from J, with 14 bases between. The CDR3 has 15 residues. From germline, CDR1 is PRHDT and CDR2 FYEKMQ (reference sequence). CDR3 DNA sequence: TGTGCCAGCAGCTTATCATTCGGAGGGACCACTGAAGCTTTCTTT. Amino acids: CASSLSFGGTTEAFF.

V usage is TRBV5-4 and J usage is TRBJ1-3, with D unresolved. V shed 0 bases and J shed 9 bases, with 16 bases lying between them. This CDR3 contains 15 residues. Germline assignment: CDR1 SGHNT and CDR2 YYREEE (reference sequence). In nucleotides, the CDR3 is TGTGCCAGCAGCTTGGGCGGCAGCCTGAGTGGCACCATATATTTT. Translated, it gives CASSLGGSLSGTIYF.

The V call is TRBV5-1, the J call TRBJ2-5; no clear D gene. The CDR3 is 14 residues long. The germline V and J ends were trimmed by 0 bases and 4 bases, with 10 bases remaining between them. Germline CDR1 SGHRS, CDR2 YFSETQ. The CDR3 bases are TGCGCCAGCAGCTTGGCTGGAGAGATAGAGACCCAGTACTTC. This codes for CASSLAGEIETQYF. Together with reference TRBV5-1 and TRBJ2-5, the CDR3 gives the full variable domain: KAGVTQTPRYLIKTRGQQVTLSCSPISGHRSVSWYQQTPGQGLQFLFEYFSETQRNKGNFPGRFSGRQFSNSRSEMNVSTLELGDSALYLCASSLAGEIETQYFGPGTRLLVL.

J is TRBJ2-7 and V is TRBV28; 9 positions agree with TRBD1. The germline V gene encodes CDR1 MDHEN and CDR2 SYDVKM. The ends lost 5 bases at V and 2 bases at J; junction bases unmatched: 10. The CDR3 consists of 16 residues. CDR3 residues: CASSITAGTGPYEQYF. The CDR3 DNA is TGTGCCAGCAGTATCACCGCCGGGACAGGGCCCTACGAGCAGTACTTC.

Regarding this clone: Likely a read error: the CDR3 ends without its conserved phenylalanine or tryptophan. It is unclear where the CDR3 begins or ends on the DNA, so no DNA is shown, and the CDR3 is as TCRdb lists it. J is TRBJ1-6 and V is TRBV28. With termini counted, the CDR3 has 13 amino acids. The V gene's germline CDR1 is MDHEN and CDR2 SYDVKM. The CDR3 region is CASSTTPSSPPHL.

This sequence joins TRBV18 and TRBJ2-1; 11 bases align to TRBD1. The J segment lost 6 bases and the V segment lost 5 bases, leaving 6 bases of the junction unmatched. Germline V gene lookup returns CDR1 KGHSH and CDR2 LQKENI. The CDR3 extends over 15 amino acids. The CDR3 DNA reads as TGTGCCAGCTCAGGACCGGGACAGGGGGGCAATGAGCAGTTCTTC. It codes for CASSGPGQGGNEQFF.